This note documents a single T cell receptor (beta chain) sequence. The sample is drawn from a study of blood T cell repertoires in COVID-19. Overall study: From T cells, B-cell-depleted T cells, or PBMCs came the material, which was cDNA or gDNA.

Looked up from germline, CDR1 is MDHEN and CDR2 is SYDVKM. V was clipped by 6 bases and J by 6 bases; unmatched bases: 10. The CDR3 has 15 residues. It was during active infection that Seattle patients were enrolled and then longitudinally followed. As originally analysed: How many nucleated cells were present was estimated from reference gene primer amplification. TCRdb keeps only in-frame clones here, not all; method: immunoSEQ multiplex PCR. That table is the source of V, J and clone size, and D and trimming were worked out from the DNA. The sample contains some 62,000 clones, 78% of which appear only once.

This receptor was obtained from a man in his sixties with COVID-19, enrolled during active disease. The genes are TRBV28 and TRBJ2-1; TRBD2 aligns across 8 bases. What was sequenced was peripheral blood. CDR3 protein: CASRSRRGAFNEQFF. The CDR3 DNA reads TGTGCCAGCAGGTCCCGGCGGGGGGCATTCAATGAGCAGTTCTTC. The variable domain in full, with the rest retrieved from reference TRBV28 and TRBJ2-1, is DVKVTQSSRYLVKRTGEKVFLECVQDMDHENMFWYRQDPGLGLRLIYFSYDVKMKEKGDIPEGYSVSREKKERFSLILESASTNQTSMYLCASRSRRGAFNEQFFGPGTRLTVL.